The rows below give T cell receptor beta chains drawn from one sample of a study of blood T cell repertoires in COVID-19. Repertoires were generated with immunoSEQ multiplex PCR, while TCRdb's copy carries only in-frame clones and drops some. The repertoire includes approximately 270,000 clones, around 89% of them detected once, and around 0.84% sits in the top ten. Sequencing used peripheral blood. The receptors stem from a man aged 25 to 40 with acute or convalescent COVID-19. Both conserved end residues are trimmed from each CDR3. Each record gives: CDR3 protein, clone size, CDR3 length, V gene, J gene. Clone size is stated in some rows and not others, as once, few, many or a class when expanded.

CDR3aa: ASSLKGQGVTDTQY
abundance: once
len: 14
v_gene: TRBV5-6
j_gene: TRBJ2-3

CDR3aa: ASSQDLTVNSPLH
abundance: -
len: 13
v_gene: TRBV14
j_gene: TRBJ1-6

CDR3aa: ASSYGRGSGTVHEQY
abundance: few
len: 15
v_gene: TRBV6-2/TRBV6-3
j_gene: TRBJ2-7

CDR3aa: ASSLTKPYNSPLH
abundance: -
len: 13
v_gene: TRBV5-1
j_gene: TRBJ1-6

CDR3aa: ASTELGVGGVGELF
abundance: -
len: 14
v_gene: TRBV28
j_gene: TRBJ2-2

CDR3aa: ATSRTSASYEQY
abundance: -
len: 12
v_gene: TRBV15
j_gene: TRBJ2-7

CDR3aa: ASRAGGNYGYT
abundance: -
len: 11
v_gene: TRBV6-5
j_gene: TRBJ1-2

CDR3aa: ASSLQGKGNQPQH
abundance: -
len: 13
v_gene: TRBV27
j_gene: TRBJ1-5

CDR3aa: ATQVRGGANEKLF
abundance: -
len: 13
v_gene: TRBV30
j_gene: TRBJ1-4

CDR3aa: ASSQDWVAGYETQY
abundance: -
len: 14
v_gene: TRBV4-2
j_gene: TRBJ2-5

CDR3aa: ASSFWTGEETQY
abundance: -
len: 12
v_gene: TRBV7-9
j_gene: TRBJ2-5